This passage covers 21 T cell receptor beta chains from one sample sequenced in a study of siplizumab effects on memory and regulatory T cells. This table comes from immunoSEQ multiplex PCR, and its TCRdb copy is limited to in-frame clones, with some not included. The profile shows 50,000 to 60,000 clones, roughly 84% of them singletons. The sample was naive CD8+ T cells sorted from blood. These receptors all stem from a human donor in good health.

The V and J genes are TRBV6-1 and TRBJ2-7; 8 bases map to TRBD2. Germline assignment: CDR1 MNHNS and CDR2 SASEGT. The CDR3 has 16 amino acids. Trimming removed 2 bases from V and 5 bases from J; junction bases left unmatched: 11. The chain's CDR3 is CASSEKREPILDEQYF. CDR3 coding DNA: TGTGCCAGCAGTGAAAAGCGGGAGCCTATACTGGACGAGCAGTACTTC.

The table lists this clone with a count of one. The chain has TRBV7-9 and TRBJ2-1; 8 bases map to TRBD2. This CDR3 region has 16 residues. The V gene end was trimmed by 1 base and the J gene end by 8 bases; junction bases not matched to a gene: 10. The germline CDR1 and CDR2 sequences are SEHNR and FQNEAQ (reference sequence). CDR3 bases: TGTGCCAGCAGCTTAGTCGACGGGAGGGCCGGCGATGAGCAGTTCTTC. As protein: CASSLVDGRAGDEQFF.

The V and J genes are TRBV2 and TRBJ2-3; the D call may be TRBD1 or TRBD2 (6 bases each). V was clipped by 3 bases and J by 1 base, with 11 bases between them. The germline gives CDR1 SNHLY, CDR2 FYNNEI. The CDR3 runs 15 residues. The CDR3 nucleotides are TGTGCCAGCAGTGACGGGAGACAGGGCACAGATACGCAGTATTTT. The encoded protein is CASSDGRQGTDTQYF.

This chain links TRBV13 with TRBJ1-1, with 9 bases fitting TRBD1. The germline CDR1 and CDR2 sequences are PRHDT and FYEKMQ (reference sequence). V trimming: 2 bases; J trimming: 0 bases; junction bases outside the gene matches: 1. This CDR3 contains 15 residues. CDR3 protein: CASSLWDRVNTEAFF. The CDR3 DNA reads as TGTGCCAGCAGCTTATGGGACAGGGTGAACACTGAAGCTTTCTTT.

J is TRBJ2-1 and V is TRBV6-1; 7 bases match TRBD2. Germline CDR1 reads MNHNS; CDR2 reads SASEGT. The length of the CDR3 is 14 residues. V was clipped by 8 bases and J by 6 bases; unmatched bases: 10. CDR3 protein: CASEERLAPNEQFF. CDR3 sequence (DNA): TGTGCCAGCGAGGAGAGACTAGCCCCCAATGAGCAGTTCTTC.

This chain links TRBV6-5 with TRBJ1-1; D is perhaps TRBD1 (5 bases). CDR3 length: 13 amino acids. Per germline, CDR1 MNHEY and CDR2 SVGAGI. Deletions cut 0 bases from V and 11 bases from J, with 13 bases between. The CDR3 bases are TGTGCCAGCAGTTACTCCTTGACCAGGGAGGCTTTCTTT. It codes for CASSYSLTREAFF.

The chain combines TRBV5-1 with TRBJ2-7; D may be TRBD1 or TRBD2 (5 bases each). Looked up from germline, CDR1 is SGHRS and CDR2 is YFSETQ. The CDR3 length is 13 residues. V dropped 7 bases and J dropped 0 bases, with 11 bases sitting between them. The CDR3 sequence: CASGDGGSYEQYF. CDR3 nucleotides: TGCGCCAGCGGGGACGGCGGCTCCTACGAGCAGTACTTC.

The rearrangement links TRBV11-3 to TRBJ2-1, with a possible D match to TRBD2 (7 bases). Germline values: CDR1 SGHNT, CDR2 YENEEA. V lost 5 bases and J 2 bases, leaving 13 bases between the germline ends. This CDR3 spans 15 amino acids. CDR3 bases: TGTGCCAGCAGCCTTGGGGGGGCTACCTACAATGAGCAGTTCTTC. Translated, it gives CASSLGGATYNEQFF. Supplemented by reference TRBV11-3 and TRBJ2-1, the full variable domain reads EAGVVQSPRYKIIEKKQPVAFWCNPISGHNTLYWYLQNLGQGPELLIRYENEEAVDDSQLPKDRFSAERLKGVDSTLKIQPAELGDSAVYLCASSLGGATYNEQFFGPGTRLTVL.

The chain has TRBV6-4 and TRBJ2-3; tentatively, D is TRBD2 (6 bases). Germline V gives CDR1 MRHNA, CDR2 SNTAGT. This CDR3 region has 13 residues. Trimming removed 4 bases at V and 5 bases at J, with 10 bases between. CDR3 region: CASSATGGDTQYF. DNA for the CDR3: TGTGCCAGCAGTGCCACCGGGGGAGATACGCAGTATTTT.

The CDR3 loop is CASSLGTSGTYEQYF. DNA of the CDR3: TGTGCCAGCAGCTTGGGGACTAGCGGGACTTACGAGCAGTACTTC. This rearrangement joins TRBV7-9 to TRBJ2-7; TRBD2 aligns across 13 bases. The CDR3 runs 15 residues. Trimming took 3 bases from V and 4 from J; bases not matched to a gene: 3. Germline-derived CDR1 and CDR2 are SEHNR and FQNEAQ (reference sequence).

The chain joins TRBV27 to TRBJ1-5; D is uncertain. This CDR3 has 14 residues. Per the germline V gene, CDR1 is MNHEY and CDR2 is SMNVEV (reference sequence). Between the trimmed V and J ends, which lost 0 bases and 4 bases, there was a span of 7 bases. Here the CDR3 DNA reads TGTGCCAGCAGTTTATCCGGACGAAATCAGCCCCAGCATTTT. This sequence encodes CASSLSGRNQPQHF.

J is TRBJ2-7 and V is TRBV5-1, with 7 bases fitting TRBD1. The germline CDR1 and CDR2 sequences are SGHRS and YFSETQ. The CDR3 has 15 residues. Losses at the gene ends were 0 bases for V and 2 bases for J; bases not matched to a gene: 5. The CDR3 region is CASSLGQGDPYEQYF. CDR3 nucleotides: TGCGCCAGCAGCTTGGGGCAGGGGGACCCCTACGAGCAGTACTTC.

This rearrangement joins TRBV4-1 to TRBJ2-5; D is ambiguous. The CDR3 consists of 14 residues. From germline, CDR1 is MGHRA and CDR2 YSYEKL. Trimming stripped 0 bases from V and 2 bases from J, with 7 bases between. The CDR3 DNA reads TGCGCCAGCAGCCAAGAGGCAGGACAAGAGACCCAGTACTTC. It yields the protein CASSQEAGQETQYF.

The V call is TRBV6-1, the J call TRBJ1-3, with TRBD1 as a possible D gene (5 bases). CDR1 and CDR2 (germline): MNHNS, SASEGT. The CDR3 has 17 residues. V was clipped by 4 bases and J by 0 bases, with 16 bases between them. The CDR3 loop is CASSVYPGPSSGNTIYF. The CDR3 DNA follows: TGTGCCAGCAGTGTTTACCCGGGACCGTCCTCTGGAAACACCATATATTTT.

The J gene is TRBJ2-7, the V gene TRBV5-4; 8 bases map to TRBD1. CDR3 length equals 14 residues. V lost 0 bases, J lost 5 bases, and 4 bases stayed unmatched. CDR1 SGHNT and CDR2 YYREEE come from the germline V gene (reference sequence). CDR3 amino acids: CASSLGRGQDEQYF. DNA of the CDR3: TGTGCCAGCAGCTTGGGCAGGGGGCAGGACGAGCAGTACTTC.

J is TRBJ2-5 and V is TRBV7-7; 13 bases are a match to TRBD2. With 1 base clipped from V and 0 bases from J, the junction kept 5 bases outside the gene matches. The germline gives CDR1 SSHAT, CDR2 FNYEAQ (reference sequence). The CDR3 contains 18 residues. The CDR3 sequence is CASSLGTSGGLYQETQYF. The DNA of the CDR3 is TGTGCCAGCAGCTTAGGGACTAGCGGGGGCCTTTACCAAGAGACCCAGTACTTC.

V and J are TRBV29-1 and TRBJ1-6; unclear D gene. This CDR3 is built from 13 residues. CDR1 SQVTM and CDR2 ANQGSEA come from the germline V gene. With 3 bases removed from V and 7 bases from J, the gap between germline ends came to 10 bases. Written as DNA, the CDR3 is TGCAGCGTTGACACGGGTGGGAATTCACCCCTCCACTTT. Its protein product is CSVDTGGNSPLHF.

The V and J genes are TRBV6-5 and TRBJ2-1; no definite D call. The CDR3 covers 11 residues. Trimming left V 5 bases short and J 4 bases short, with 3 bases between. CDR1 and CDR2 (germline): MNHEY, SVGAGI. This chain's CDR3 is CASSLYNEQFF. The CDR3, as DNA: TGTGCCAGCAGTCTTTACAATGAGCAGTTCTTC.

The count of this clone is one. The CDR3 protein is CASSVLDFENTQYF. CDR3 bases: TGTGCCAGCAGCGTCTTAGACTTCGAAAATACGCAGTATTTT. The V gene is TRBV7-9, the J gene TRBJ2-3; D remains unclear. The CDR3 has 14 residues. In germline, CDR1 is SEHNR, CDR2 FQNEAQ (reference sequence). Trimming took 5 bases from V and 7 from J, leaving 16 bases between them.

The V call is TRBV11-3, the J call TRBJ2-1, with D unclear. There are 13 residues in the CDR3. Germline V gene data show CDR1 as SGHNT and CDR2 as YENEEA. V lost 2 bases and J lost 4, with 6 bases in between. The CDR3 protein is CASSLTQYNEQFF. The DNA of the CDR3 is TGTGCCAGCAGCTTAACCCAATACAATGAGCAGTTCTTC.

V usage is TRBV19 and J usage is TRBJ1-2; maybe TRBD1 (5 bases). V was cut by 7 bases and J by 6 bases, with 9 bases left in between. The length of the CDR3 is 11 residues. The V gene's germline CDR1 is LNHDA and CDR2 SQIVND (reference sequence). The CDR3 DNA is TGTGCCAGTAAGTCGACAGATGGCTACACCTTC. Its protein product is CASKSTDGYTF.